This T cell receptor (beta chain) was retrieved from a study of regulatory T cells in long-lasting Graves disease. Study-wide context: Antithyroid drugs had been taken under 3 months by newly diagnosed Graves' patients. Study results and limitations: Those with persistent disease had in common more public clonotypes (around 2,700) than new patients (approximately 920). Newly diagnosed disease favored TRBV20-1 and TRBJ2-1 over persistent disease.

In building TCR beta libraries, iRepertoire HTBI primers were used together with Arm-PCR of CDR3 regions. TCRdb re-called the multiplex PCR reads through MiXCR, storing one row per CDR3 protein. The table lists fewer than 650,000 distinct CDR3 sequences, 15% to 20% of them singletons, with more than 10% in the top ten. Germline-derived CDR1 and CDR2 are SQVTM and ANQGSEA. V dropped 2 bases and J dropped 3 bases, with 9 bases sitting between them. The CDR3 spans 13 residues. This clonotype was picked up many times. As yet, its antigen is unknown. Described time point: newly diagnosed GD, antithyroid drugs for less than 3 months. Scientists built the TCR library using RNA that was extracted from PBMCs. The sample also formed part of further work on T cells in Graves' hyperthyroidism and ophthalmopathy. That paper adds: HTBI primers drove first-round RT-PCR of the TCR CDR3.

The J gene is TRBJ2-3, the V gene TRBV29-1, with D maybe TRBD1 (6 bases). The sample here was peripheral blood mononuclear cells (PBMCs), taken at new diagnosis, from a patient treated with antithyroid drugs. The receptor's source is a man between 18 and 29 years old with Graves disease. The DNA of the CDR3 is TGCAGCGTTGAACGGACAGCGACAGATACGCAGTATTTT. Its translation is CSVERTATDTQYF.